A selection of T cell receptor beta chains follows, all from one sample in a study of metastatic and nonmetastatic thyroid tumors. TCRdb reanalyzed the PCR reads via MiXCR. The sample has approximately 35,000 clones; less than 40% are singletons. Sequenced input: tumor tissue. All receptors derive from a female donor with papillary thyroid cancer or a benign thyroid nodule (not recorded which). Some clones in this sample may be carry-over from other donors' samples. CDR3s include the opening cysteine and the closing phenylalanine or tryptophan. D genes are given only for firm matches. Not every row has a clone size; where given, it reads once, few, many or a size class.

v_call	j_call	d_call	clone_size	cdr3_nt	cdr3_aa
TRBV7-9	TRBJ2-2	-	-	TGTGCCAGCAGGTCCCGGGGCCATGGGACCGGGGAGCTGTTTTTT	CASRSRGHGTGELFF
TRBV4-1	TRBJ2-7	-	-	TGCGCCAGCAGCCTCAAACCGGACGGATACGAGCAGTACTTC	CASSLKPDGYEQYF
TRBV6-1	TRBJ1-1	-	few	TGTGCCAGCAGCCCGTGGGGTCAGGGAGGGTTCACTGAAGCTTTCTTT	CASSPWGQGGFTEAFF
TRBV5-1	TRBJ1-2	-	-	TGCGCCAGCAGCTTGGATCCGGCCACCTATGGCTACACCTTC	CASSLDPATYGYTF
TRBV19	TRBJ1-2	-	-	TGTGCCAGTAGTATAGATAAGGGGACGGAGAACTATGGCTACACCTTC	CASSIDKGTENYGYTF
TRBV19	TRBJ1-1	-	-	TGTGCCAGTCCGCGGGACGGCCTACTAGGAGCTGAAGCTTTCTTT	CASPRDGLLGAEAFF
TRBV6-2/TRBV6-3	TRBJ2-1	TRBD1	many	TGTGCCAGCAGCCCCCAGGCCGGACAGGGGGCAGATGAGCAGTTCTTC	CASSPQAGQGADEQFF
TRBV11-2	TRBJ2-3	-	-	TGTGCCAGCAGTCCGACTAACCCGGGGTCGCAGTATTTT	CASSPTNPGSQYF
TRBV19	TRBJ2-1	TRBD1	-	TGTGCCAGTAGTTTCAGGGGGCAGACCAATGAGCAGTTCTTC	CASSFRGQTNEQFF
TRBV19	TRBJ2-4	-	-	TGTGCCAGTAGTATCGTGGGGGGGCCCCCTATAGCCAAAAACATTCAGTACTTC	CASSIVGGPPIAKNIQYF
TRBV14	TRBJ1-2	-	-	TGTGCCAGCAGCCGAACCCAGGGGTGGGGCTACACCTTC	CASSRTQGWGYTF
TRBV6-1	TRBJ1-2	-	-	TGTGCCAGCAGTGAAGGGCCGGGTAACTATGGCTACACCTTC	CASSEGPGNYGYTF
TRBV12-3/TRBV12-4	TRBJ2-3	-	-	TGTGCCAGCAGCCGAGGGGGAGATACGCAGTATTTT	CASSRGGDTQYF
TRBV5-8	TRBJ2-2	-	few	TGTGCCAGCAGCTTGGATTTAGTCACCGGGGAGCTGTTTTTT	CASSLDLVTGELFF
TRBV20-1	TRBJ1-1	-	-	TGCAGTGCTAGCGGGACATTTAAGGGGACTGAAGCTTTCTTT	CSASGTFKGTEAFF
TRBV6-1	TRBJ2-7	TRBD2	few	TGTGCCAGCAGTTTCCGACTAGCGGGAGGCTACGAGCAGTACTTC	CASSFRLAGGYEQYF
TRBV6-2/TRBV6-3	TRBJ2-7	-	-	TGTGCCAGCAGGGCGGACAGCTACGAGCAGTACTTC	CASRADSYEQYF
TRBV2	TRBJ2-7	TRBD2	-	TGTGCCAGCAGTGATCGCCTAGCGGGAGGCTTTTTTCCTGCGGGGCAGTACTTC	CASSDRLAGGFFPAGQYF
TRBV12-3/TRBV12-4	TRBJ2-1	-	few	TGTGCCAGCAGTTTTGCCGGGACGGAGCGTGAGCAGTTCTTC	CASSFAGTEREQFF
TRBV25-1	TRBJ2-7	-	-	TGTGCCAGCAGTGCTTACGAGCAGTACTTC	CASSAYEQYF
TRBV27	TRBJ2-5	-	-	TGTGCCAGCAGTTTTGCCGGAATCGGGACCCAGTACTTC	CASSFAGIGTQYF
TRBV6-1	TRBJ2-7	-	-	TGTGCCAGCAGCCCGGGGGGCGGGAGAGTTTACGAGCAGTACTTC	CASSPGGGRVYEQYF
TRBV10-2	TRBJ2-2	TRBD1	few	TGCGCCAGCAGTACAGGGGCCGACACCGGGGAGCTGTTTTTT	CASSTGADTGELFF
TRBV19	TRBJ1-3	-	-	TGTGCCAGCAGGGATGTGGCTGGAAACACCATATATTTT	CASRDVAGNTIYF
TRBV28	TRBJ2-5	TRBD1	few	TGTGCCAGCAGTCTTCCACCAGGGGGTACGGAGACCCAGTACTTC	CASSLPPGGTETQYF
TRBV20-1	TRBJ2-2	TRBD1	-	TGCAATGCTGGACAGGGGACGAACACCGGGGAGCTGTTTTTT	CNAGQGTNTGELFF
TRBV6-2/TRBV6-3	TRBJ2-3	-	few	TGTGCCAGCAGTCCCCATGGGGCGGGGGCCACAGATACGCAGTATTTT	CASSPHGAGATDTQYF
TRBV6-1	TRBJ1-6	TRBD1	-	TGTGCCAGCAGTGTGGGACAGGGCAATTCACCCCTCCACTTT	CASSVGQGNSPLHF
TRBV11-2	TRBJ2-1	-	-	TGTGCCAGCAGCTTAGAGTGGGACCGCTCCTACAATGAGCAGTTCTTC	CASSLEWDRSYNEQFF
TRBV6-2/TRBV6-3	TRBJ2-3	TRBD1	-	TGTGCCAGCCGACCGGACAGGGGAACAACAGATACGCAGTATTTT	CASRPDRGTTDTQYF
TRBV24-1	TRBJ2-1	TRBD1	-	TGTGCCACCAGTGACCAACGGACAGGGAAGTCCTACAATGAGCAGTTCTTC	CATSDQRTGKSYNEQFF
TRBV24-1	TRBJ2-3	-	-	TGTGCCACCAGTGAGGTCTCTAGCACAGATACGCAGTATTTT	CATSEVSSTDTQYF
TRBV7-3	TRBJ1-3	-	-	TGTGCCAGCGGGGGGAGGGGGTTGAGAAACACCATATATTTT	CASGGRGLRNTIYF
TRBV20-1	TRBJ2-1	-	-	TGCAGTGCAAAGCGGTCCTCCTACAATGAGCAGTTCTTC	CSAKRSSYNEQFF
TRBV12-3/TRBV12-4	TRBJ2-7	TRBD1	few	TGTGCCAGCAGTGGACAGGGATACGAGCAGTACTTC	CASSGQGYEQYF
TRBV28	TRBJ1-6	TRBD1	few	TGTGCCAGCAGTTTACTTCCGGGACAGCATAATTCACCCCTCCACTTT	CASSLLPGQHNSPLHF
TRBV24-1	TRBJ1-2	TRBD1	-	TGTGCCACCAGTGATAGCCGACGACAGGGCGCTAACTATGGCTACACCTTC	CATSDSRRQGANYGYTF
TRBV19	TRBJ1-1	TRBD1	few	TGTGCCAGTAGTACCCGACAGGGAGGCACTGAAGCTTTCTTT	CASSTRQGGTEAFF
TRBV7-9	TRBJ1-2	-	-	TGTGCCAGCAGCCACGACGGTAGCTATGCCTACACCTTC	CASSHDGSYAYTF
TRBV5-6	TRBJ2-5	-	-	TGTGCCAGCAGCTTGGAGCTTGGCAGTTACGAGACCCAGTACTTC	CASSLELGSYETQYF
TRBV11-1	TRBJ2-1	TRBD2	few	TGTGCCAGCAGCTTTAGGGCTAGCGGGGAATTGAGCTCCTACAATGAGCAGTTCTTC	CASSFRASGELSSYNEQFF
TRBV6-2/TRBV6-3	TRBJ2-1	-	-	TGTGCCAGCAGTACCGCCGGGATCTCGAACGATGAGCAGTTCTTC	CASSTAGISNDEQFF
TRBV11-2	TRBJ2-7	-	-	TGTGCCAGCAGCTTAGTTTCTGGGCGGCAGTCCTACGAGCAGTACTTC	CASSLVSGRQSYEQYF
TRBV27	TRBJ1-2	TRBD1	few	TGTGCCAGCAGTAGGACAGGGGGATGGGATGGCTACACCTTC	CASSRTGGWDGYTF
TRBV7-2	TRBJ1-2	-	-	TGTGCCAGCAGCTCTTTCGACACCAACTATGGCTACACCTTC	CASSSFDTNYGYTF
TRBV10-2	TRBJ2-1	-	-	TGCGCCAGCAGCCACCTTAATGAGCAGTTCTTC	CASSHLNEQFF
TRBV12-3/TRBV12-4	TRBJ2-2	-	-	TGTGCCAGCAGTTTGGGATTCACCGGGGAGCTGTTTTTT	CASSLGFTGELFF
TRBV20-1	TRBJ2-7	-	-	TGCAGTGCTAGAGATAGCCTTGGTGGGGCCTTCTCCTACGAGCAGTACTTC	CSARDSLGGAFSYEQYF
TRBV12-5	TRBJ2-1	-	-	TGTGCTAGTGGTTTTTTAACTGACGGGCGCGGGCAGTTCTTT	CASGFLTDGRGQFF
TRBV20-1	TRBJ2-7	-	-	TGCAGTGCTAGATCTCTGCCGCCTCTGGACGAGCAGTACTTC	CSARSLPPLDEQYF
TRBV28	TRBJ2-3	TRBD2	-	TGTGCCAGCAGTTTATTTAGCGGGAGCACAGATACGCAGTATTTT	CASSLFSGSTDTQYF
TRBV12-3/TRBV12-4	TRBJ2-7	TRBD2	-	TGTGCCAGCAGGGGACTAGCGGGACAACGCGAGCAGTACTTC	CASRGLAGQREQYF
TRBV19	TRBJ1-5	-	few	TGTGCCAGTAGTATTGGTTTAGGGGCCCAGCATTTT	CASSIGLGAQHF
TRBV11-2	TRBJ2-5	-	-	TGTGCCAGCAGCTCCTCCCGTGGGACCCAGTACTTC	CASSSSRGTQYF
TRBV5-1	TRBJ1-2	TRBD1	-	TGCGCCAGCAGATCGGACAGGGTTAGTGGCTACACCTTC	CASRSDRVSGYTF
TRBV7-9	TRBJ1-2	-	-	TGTGCCAGCAGCCCACATTTACAGGGATACTATGGCTACACCTTC	CASSPHLQGYYGYTF
TRBV11-3	TRBJ1-2	-	-	TGTGCCAGCAGCCCCCTTCGAGGGGCTAACTATGGCTACACCTTC	CASSPLRGANYGYTF
TRBV6-1	TRBJ1-3	-	-	TGTGCCAGCAGTGAAAGGGACCTCTCTGGAAACACCATATATTTT	CASSERDLSGNTIYF
TRBV7-2	TRBJ2-3	TRBD1	few	TGTGCCAGCAGGACCGACAGGGCCGCAGATACGCAGTATTTT	CASRTDRAADTQYF
TRBV10-1	TRBJ2-1	-	-	TGCGCCAGCATTGAGGGGGGGGGATACAGTGAGCAGTTCTTC	CASIEGGGYSEQFF